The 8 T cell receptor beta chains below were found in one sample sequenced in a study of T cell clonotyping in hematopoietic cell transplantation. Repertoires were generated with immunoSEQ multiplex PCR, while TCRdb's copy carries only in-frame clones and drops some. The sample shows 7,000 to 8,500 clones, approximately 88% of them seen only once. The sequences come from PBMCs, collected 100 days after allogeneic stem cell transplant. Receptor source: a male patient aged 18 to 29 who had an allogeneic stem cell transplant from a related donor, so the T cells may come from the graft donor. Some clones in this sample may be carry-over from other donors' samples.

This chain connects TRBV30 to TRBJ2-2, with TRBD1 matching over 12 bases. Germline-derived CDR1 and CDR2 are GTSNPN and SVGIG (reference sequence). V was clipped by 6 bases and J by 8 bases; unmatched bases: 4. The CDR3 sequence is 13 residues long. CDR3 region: CACRDRGLGELFF. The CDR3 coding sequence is TGTGCCTGCCGGGACAGGGGGCTTGGGGAGCTGTTTTTT.

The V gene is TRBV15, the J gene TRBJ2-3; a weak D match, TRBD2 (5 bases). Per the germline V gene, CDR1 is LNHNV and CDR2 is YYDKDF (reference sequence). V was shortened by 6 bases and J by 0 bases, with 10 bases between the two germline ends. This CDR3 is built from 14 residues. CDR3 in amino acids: CATRSGGSTDTQYF. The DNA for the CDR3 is TGTGCCACCAGATCAGGCGGGAGCACAGATACGCAGTATTTT.

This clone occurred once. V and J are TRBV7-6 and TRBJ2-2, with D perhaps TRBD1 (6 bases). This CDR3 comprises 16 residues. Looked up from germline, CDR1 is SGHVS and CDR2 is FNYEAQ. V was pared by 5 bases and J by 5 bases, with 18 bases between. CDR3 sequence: CASSLLDSWGTGELFF. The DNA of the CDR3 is TGTGCCAGCAGCCTCTTGGACAGCTGGGGGACCGGGGAGCTGTTTTTT.

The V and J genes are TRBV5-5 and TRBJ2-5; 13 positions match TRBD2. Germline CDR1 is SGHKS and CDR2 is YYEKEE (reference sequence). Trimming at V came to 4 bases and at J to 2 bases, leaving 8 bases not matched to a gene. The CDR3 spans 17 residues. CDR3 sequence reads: CASSRTSGSYSQETQYF. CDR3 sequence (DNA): TGTGCCAGCAGCCGGACTAGCGGGAGCTATTCTCAAGAGACCCAGTACTTC. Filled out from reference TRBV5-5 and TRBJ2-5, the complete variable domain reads DAGVTQSPTHLIKTRGQQVTLRCSPISGHKSVSWYQQVLGQGPQFIFQYYEKEERGRGNFPDRFSARQFPNYSSELNVNALLLGDSALYLCASSRTSGSYSQETQYFGPGTRLLVL.

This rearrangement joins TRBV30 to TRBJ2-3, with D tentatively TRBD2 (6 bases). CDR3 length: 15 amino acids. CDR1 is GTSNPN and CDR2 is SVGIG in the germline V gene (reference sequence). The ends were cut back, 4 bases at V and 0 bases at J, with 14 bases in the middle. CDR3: CAWTALAVSTDTQYF. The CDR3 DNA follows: TGTGCCTGGACCGCCTTAGCGGTGAGCACAGATACGCAGTATTTT.

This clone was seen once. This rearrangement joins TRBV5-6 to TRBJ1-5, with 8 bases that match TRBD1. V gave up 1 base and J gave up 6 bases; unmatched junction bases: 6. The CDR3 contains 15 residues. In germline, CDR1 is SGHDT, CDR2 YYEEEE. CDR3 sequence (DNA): TGTGCCAGCAGCTTGTCCAGGGGGCATAGTCAGCCCCAGCATTTT. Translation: CASSLSRGHSQPQHF.

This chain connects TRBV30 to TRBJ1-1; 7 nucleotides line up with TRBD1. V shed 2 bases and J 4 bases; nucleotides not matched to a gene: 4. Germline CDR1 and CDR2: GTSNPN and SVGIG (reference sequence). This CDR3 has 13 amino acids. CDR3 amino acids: CAWSYQGGTEAFF. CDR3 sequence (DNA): TGTGCCTGGAGTTACCAGGGGGGCACTGAAGCTTTCTTT. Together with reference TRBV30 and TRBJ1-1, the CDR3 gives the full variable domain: SQTIHQWPATLVQPVGSPLSLECTVEGTSNPNLYWYRQAAGRGLQLLFYSVGIGQISSEVPQNLSASRPQDRQFILSSKKLLLSDSGFYLCAWSYQGGTEAFFGQGTRLTVV.

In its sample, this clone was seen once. CDR3 sequence reads: CASSHRLGYNEQFF. The CDR3 DNA sequence: TGTGCCAGCAGCCACCGACTAGGGTACAATGAGCAGTTCTTC. The rearrangement joins TRBV7-2 to TRBJ2-1, with D perhaps TRBD2 (6 bases). Trimming cost V 5 bases and J 4 bases, with 12 bases left between them. The CDR3 covers 14 residues. Germline V gene data show CDR1 as SGHTA and CDR2 as FQGNSA.